These 14 T cell receptor beta chains were sequenced from one sample in a study of T cells expressing NK-cell markers. With the 5' RACE reads reprocessed, TCRdb shows one record per CDR3 protein and no DNA. Reported are around 280,000 distinct CDR3 sequences; the ten largest clones contain 0.39%. Sequencing was carried out using blood T cells: a sorted CD56 or NKG2C T cell subset, CD4+ or CD8+ T cells, or bulk PBMC T cells (not recorded which). The receptors shown here come from a man younger than 30 in good health.

The rearrangement uses TRBV7-2 and TRBJ1-5; TCRdb proposes TRBD1, but this gene call is untestable without DNA. Germline V lookup: CDR1 SGHTA, CDR2 FQGNSA. The CDR3 length is 14 residues. The CDR3 spells CASRPTGLGQPQHF.

This rearrangement joins TRBV20-1 to TRBJ1-5; lacking DNA, the TRBD1 call made by TCRdb goes unchecked. The CDR3 loop spans 13 amino acids. The germline CDR1 and CDR2 sequences are DFQATT and SNEGSKA (reference sequence). CDR3 loop: CSATGVENQPQHF.

This chain connects TRBV12-3 or TRBV12-4 to TRBJ2-3; the D call from TCRdb, TRBD1, cannot be confirmed without DNA. CDR3 length: 16 residues. This CDR3 reads CASRAVGARTVDTQYF.

The CDR3 loop is CASGRGAGIYNEQFF. V gene TRBV12-3 or TRBV12-4 combines with J gene TRBJ2-1; the TCRdb call, TRBD1, lacks DNA for checking. The CDR3 runs 15 residues.

V and J are TRBV6-5 and TRBJ1-1. Germline V gene data show CDR1 as MNHEY and CDR2 as SVGAGI. The CDR3 is made up of 15 amino acids. CDR3 amino acids: CASSYSGFGRTEAFF.

The V gene is TRBV15, the J gene TRBJ2-5; TCRdb selects TRBD2, and the lack of DNA leaves this call unchecked. The CDR3 extends over 15 amino acids. The germline CDR1 and CDR2 sequences are LNHNV and YYDKDF (reference sequence). The CDR3 protein is CATSRDYQARETQYF.

This rearrangement joins TRBV12-3 or TRBV12-4 to TRBJ2-2; lacking DNA, the TRBD2 call made by TCRdb goes unchecked. This CDR3 spans 18 amino acids. The CDR3 loop is CASSLKVGLAGNTGELFF.

The chain joins TRBV28 to TRBJ2-3; TCRdb outputs TRBD1, but without DNA this stays unchecked. The CDR3 length is 15 residues. Per the germline V gene, CDR1 is MDHEN and CDR2 is SYDVKM. The CDR3 sequence: CASSKTGGPRDTQYF.

CDR3 loop: CARAGGVGETQYF. The chain uses TRBV2 and TRBJ2-5; TCRdb proposes TRBD2, but this gene call is untestable without DNA. The CDR3 loop spans 13 amino acids. Looked up from germline, CDR1 is SNHLY and CDR2 is FYNNEI.

V and J are TRBV7-2 and TRBJ1-5. The length of the CDR3 is 14 residues. Germline CDR1 and CDR2: SGHTA and FQGNSA. CDR3 loop: CASSLVGDSQPQHF.

J is TRBJ2-3 and V is TRBV12-3 or TRBV12-4. The CDR3 totals 12 residues. CDR3: CASSLHTEAQYF.

The chain links TRBV4-2 to TRBJ2-5; TCRdb outputs TRBD2, but without DNA this stays unchecked. Germline V CDR1 and CDR2: LGHNA, YNFKEQ. This CDR3 region has 15 residues. The CDR3 sequence is CASSQELAGGETQYF.

The chain recombines TRBV12-3 or TRBV12-4 with TRBJ2-1; TCRdb lists TRBD2, though no DNA is available to test this call. This CDR3 contains 14 residues. The CDR3 spells CASSEREGFNEQFF.

The V gene is TRBV6-5, the J gene TRBJ2-3; lacking DNA, the TRBD2 call made by TCRdb goes unchecked. Germline CDR1 and CDR2: MNHEY and SVGAGI. The CDR3 totals 15 residues. This CDR3 reads CASSYIAGVTDTQYF.